This entry lists 12 T cell receptor beta chains sequenced from one sample in a study of T cell responses to AZD1222 COVID-19 vaccine listed by TCRdb under 2021. Library prep was done by the immunoSEQ multiplex PCR assay. This is the immuneACCESS table as TCRdb keeps it, with only in-frame sequences that have V and J called. A part of the clones is gone; compared with another copy, unresolved V genes explain less than half, and the rest is unexplained. This sample holds about 130,000 clones; 86% were observed only once. The ten largest account for 9% to 15% of the sample. Sample time point, as interpreted from the label and publication: baseline before first vaccination. This specimen was peripheral blood, taken on day 0 of AZD1222 vaccination. The receptors were sampled from an adult in good health.

Here the CDR3 DNA reads TGTGCCAGCAGTTTAGGGCCCTACTATGGCTACACCTTC. Protein product: CASSLGPYYGYTF. The chain couples TRBV12-3 or TRBV12-4 to TRBJ1-2; D uncertain. The CDR3 covers 13 residues. The V end lost 1 base, the J end lost 3 bases, and 6 bases lay between the germline ends.

The V gene is TRBV10-3, the J gene TRBJ1-1; TRBD1 is a possible D gene (5 bases). The CDR3 runs to 15 residues. Germline V lookup: CDR1 ENHRY, CDR2 SYGVKD. The V and J ends lost 4 bases and 4 bases respectively, with 16 bases between them. The CDR3 DNA sequence: TGTGCCATCAGTGCCTCACAGGTGGGGGGCACTGAAGCTTTCTTT. As protein: CAISASQVGGTEAFF.

The chain links TRBV18 to TRBJ1-4; the D gene is possibly TRBD1 (6 bases). Per the germline V gene, CDR1 is KGHSH and CDR2 is LQKENI. The CDR3 runs 14 residues. V gave up 1 base and J gave up 8 bases, with 11 bases separating them. CDR3 region: CASSPRDTLEKLFF. DNA of the CDR3: TGTGCCAGCTCACCACGGGACACTTTAGAAAAACTGTTTTTT.

V is TRBV9 and J is TRBJ2-3; D is unclear. The germline V and J ends were trimmed by 4 bases and 6 bases, with 9 bases remaining between them. CDR3 length equals 12 residues. From germline, CDR1 is SGDLS and CDR2 YYNGEE. CDR3 region: CASSPGRDTQYF. The CDR3 bases are TGTGCCAGCAGCCCCGGGCGGGATACGCAGTATTTT. The full variable domain, rest sourced from reference TRBV9 and TRBJ2-3, is DSGVTQTPKHLITATGQRVTLRCSPRSGDLSVYWYQQSLDQGLQFLIQYYNGEERAKGNILERFSAQQFPDLHSELNLSSLELGDSALYFCASSPGRDTQYFGPGTRLTVL.

This chain uses TRBV7-9 with TRBJ1-2; TRBD1 might be the D (5 bases). CDR3 length equals 14 residues. V lost 1 base, J lost 6 bases, and 12 bases lay in between. CDR1 and CDR2 (germline): SEHNR, FQNEAQ (reference sequence). The CDR3 DNA follows: TGTGCCAGCAGCTTAGGCAGGGTACTAGATGGCTACACCTTC. It translates to CASSLGRVLDGYTF. Full variable domain (missing parts from reference TRBV7-9 and TRBJ1-2): DTGVSQNPRHKITKRGQNVTFRCDPISEHNRLYWYRQTLGQGPEFLTYFQNEAQLEKSRLLSDRFSAERPKGSFSTLEIQRTEQGDSAMYLCASSLGRVLDGYTFGSGTRLTVV.

The chain joins TRBV10-3 to TRBJ2-1; D is uncertain. The CDR3 is 14 residues long. Trimming stripped 10 bases from V and 6 bases from J, with 19 bases between. Germline assignment: CDR1 ENHRY and CDR2 SYGVKD. The CDR3: CATRPGPLLNEQFF. The CDR3 DNA reads TGTGCCACCCGCCCAGGACCGTTACTCAATGAGCAGTTCTTC.

CDR3 in amino acids: CASSLDRDDSPLHF. Written as DNA, the CDR3 is TGTGCCAGCAGTCTAGACAGGGACGATTCACCCCTCCACTTT. The rearrangement uses TRBV6-5 and TRBJ1-6, with 7 bases matching TRBD1. The CDR3 length is 14 residues. Germline V gene data show CDR1 as MNHEY and CDR2 as SVGAGI. V shed 5 bases, J shed 8 bases, and the junction held 6 bases outside the gene matches.

By sample share, this clone is large (0.1 to 1%). The genes are TRBV5-6 and TRBJ1-1, with a tentative D call TRBD1 (5 bases). CDR1 is SGHDT and CDR2 is YYEEEE in the germline V gene. The V end was cut by 6 bases, the J end by 7 bases, with 19 bases between. The CDR3 spans 14 residues. The CDR3 sequence is CASNTWGFTDEAFF. CDR3 nucleotide sequence: TGTGCCAGCAACACTTGGGGGTTCACAGATGAAGCTTTCTTT.

V and J are TRBV27 and TRBJ1-1; 9 bases align to TRBD1. This CDR3 contains 11 residues. Germline V gives CDR1 MNHEY, CDR2 SMNVEV (reference sequence). The J segment lost 6 bases and the V segment lost 9 bases, leaving 2 bases of the junction unmatched. CDR3 nucleotide sequence: TGTGCCAGAACAGGGGGCCCTGAAGCTTTCTTT. Protein: CARTGGPEAFF.

The chain carries TRBV20-1 and TRBJ2-7; 9 bases are a match to TRBD1. From germline, CDR1 is DFQATT and CDR2 SNEGSKA (reference sequence). The length of the CDR3 is 14 residues. V was clipped by 3 bases and J by 9 bases; unmatched bases: 12. The CDR3 protein is CSASGDRVVPMQYF. CDR3 in DNA: TGCAGTGCTAGTGGGGACAGGGTGGTCCCAATGCAGTACTTC.

This chain joins TRBV10-3 and TRBJ2-3, with 8 bases that match TRBD2. Losses at the gene ends were 2 bases for V and 2 bases for J; bases not matched to a gene: 3. There are 15 residues in the CDR3. Germline V gene sequence: CDR1 ENHRY, CDR2 SYGVKD. The CDR3 protein is CAISEIAGNTDTQYF. Here the CDR3 DNA reads TGTGCCATCAGTGAGATAGCGGGGAACACAGATACGCAGTATTTT.

This clone showed up just once. The chain combines TRBV7-2 with TRBJ2-7, with 9 bases that match TRBD1. Losses at the gene ends were 0 bases for V and 5 bases for J; bases not matched to a gene: 8. The germline V gene encodes CDR1 SGHTA and CDR2 FQGNSA. There are 16 residues in the CDR3. The CDR3 loop is CASSLALGTGTNEQYF. The CDR3 bases are TGTGCCAGCAGCTTAGCGCTAGGGACAGGGACGAACGAGCAGTACTTC.